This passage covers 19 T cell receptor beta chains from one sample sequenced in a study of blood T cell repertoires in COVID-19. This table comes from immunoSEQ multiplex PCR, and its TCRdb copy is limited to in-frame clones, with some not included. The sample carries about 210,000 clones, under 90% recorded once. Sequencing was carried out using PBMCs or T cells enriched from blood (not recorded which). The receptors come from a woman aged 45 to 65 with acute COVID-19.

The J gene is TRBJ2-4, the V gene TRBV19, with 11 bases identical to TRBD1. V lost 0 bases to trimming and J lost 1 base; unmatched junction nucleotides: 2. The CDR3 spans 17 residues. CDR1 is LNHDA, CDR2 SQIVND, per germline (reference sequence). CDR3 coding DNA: TGTGCCAGTAGTATAGACGGACAGGGGGCTGCCAAAAACATTCAGTACTTC. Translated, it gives CASSIDGQGAAKNIQYF. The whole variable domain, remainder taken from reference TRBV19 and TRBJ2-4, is DGGITQSPKYLFRKEGQNVTLSCEQNLNHDAMYWYRQDPGQGLRLIYYSQIVNDFQKGDIAEGYSVSREKKESFPLTVTSAQKNPTAFYLCASSIDGQGAAKNIQYFGAGTRLSVL.

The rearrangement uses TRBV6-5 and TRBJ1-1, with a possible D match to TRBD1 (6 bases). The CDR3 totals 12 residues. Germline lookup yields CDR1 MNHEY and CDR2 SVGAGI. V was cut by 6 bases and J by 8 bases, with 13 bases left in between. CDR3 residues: CASRAPGQEAFF. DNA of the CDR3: TGTGCCAGCAGAGCTCCGGGACAAGAAGCTTTCTTT.

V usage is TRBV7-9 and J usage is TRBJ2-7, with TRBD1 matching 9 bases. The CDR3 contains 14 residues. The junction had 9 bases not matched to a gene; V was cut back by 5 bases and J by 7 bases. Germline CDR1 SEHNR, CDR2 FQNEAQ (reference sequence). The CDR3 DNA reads TGTGCCAGCAGCACCATAACAGGGGGCTGGGAGCAGTACTTC. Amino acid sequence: CASSTITGGWEQYF. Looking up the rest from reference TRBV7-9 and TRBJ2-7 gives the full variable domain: DTGVSQNPRHKITKRGQNVTFRCDPISEHNRLYWYRQTLGQGPEFLTYFQNEAQLEKSRLLSDRFSAERPKGSFSTLEIQRTEQGDSAMYLCASSTITGGWEQYFGPGTRLTVT.

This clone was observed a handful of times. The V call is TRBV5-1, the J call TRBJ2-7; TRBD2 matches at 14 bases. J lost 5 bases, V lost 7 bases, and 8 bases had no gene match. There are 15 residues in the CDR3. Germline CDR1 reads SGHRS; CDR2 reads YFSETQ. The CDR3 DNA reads TGCGCCAGCGGCTATGGGACTAGCGGGAGTAACGAGCAGTACTTC. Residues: CASGYGTSGSNEQYF.

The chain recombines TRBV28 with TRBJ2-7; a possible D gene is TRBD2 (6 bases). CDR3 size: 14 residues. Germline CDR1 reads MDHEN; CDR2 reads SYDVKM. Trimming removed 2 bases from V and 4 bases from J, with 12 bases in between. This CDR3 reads CASSLTLLAYEQYF. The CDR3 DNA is TGTGCCAGCAGTTTAACCCTACTAGCTTACGAGCAGTACTTC.

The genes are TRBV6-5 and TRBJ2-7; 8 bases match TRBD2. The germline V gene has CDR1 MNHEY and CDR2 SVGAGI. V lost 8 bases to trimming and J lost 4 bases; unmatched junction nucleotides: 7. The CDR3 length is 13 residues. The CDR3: CASRSGGLYEQYF. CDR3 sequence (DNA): TGTGCCAGCCGATCGGGAGGGCTGTACGAGCAGTACTTC.

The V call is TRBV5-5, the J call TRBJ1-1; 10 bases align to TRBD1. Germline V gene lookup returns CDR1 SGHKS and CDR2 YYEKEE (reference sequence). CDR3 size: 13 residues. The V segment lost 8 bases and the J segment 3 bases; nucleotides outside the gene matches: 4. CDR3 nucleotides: TGTGCCAGTCGGACAGGGGGGTACACTGAAGCTTTCTTT. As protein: CASRTGGYTEAFF.

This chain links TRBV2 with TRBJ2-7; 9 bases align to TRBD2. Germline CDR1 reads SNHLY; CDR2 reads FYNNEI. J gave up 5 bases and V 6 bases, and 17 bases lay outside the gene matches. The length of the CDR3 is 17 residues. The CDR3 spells CASRVDPGTSRADEQYF. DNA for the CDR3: TGTGCCAGCAGAGTAGACCCCGGGACTAGCCGGGCGGACGAGCAGTACTTC.

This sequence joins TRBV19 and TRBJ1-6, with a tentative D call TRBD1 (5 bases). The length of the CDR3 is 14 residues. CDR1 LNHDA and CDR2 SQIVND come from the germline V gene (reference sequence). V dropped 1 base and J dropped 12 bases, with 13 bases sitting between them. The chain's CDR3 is CASSIATRQGPLHF. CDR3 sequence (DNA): TGTGCCAGTAGTATAGCAACCCGTCAGGGACCCCTCCACTTT.

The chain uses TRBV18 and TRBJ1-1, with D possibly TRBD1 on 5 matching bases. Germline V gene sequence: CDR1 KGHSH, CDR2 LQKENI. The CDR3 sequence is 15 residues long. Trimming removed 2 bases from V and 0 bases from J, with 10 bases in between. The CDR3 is CASSPGADMNTEAFF. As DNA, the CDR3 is TGTGCCAGCTCACCAGGGGCAGACATGAACACTGAAGCTTTCTTT.

CDR3 nucleotide sequence: TGTGCCAGCAGCCGCACTCAGGGGGAGGCTTTCTTT. Its protein product is CASSRTQGEAFF. The gene calls are TRBV27 and TRBJ1-1, with 7 bases identical to TRBD1. CDR3 length: 12 amino acids. Trimming took 6 bases from V and 11 from J; bases not matched to a gene: 9. Germline CDR1 reads MNHEY; CDR2 reads SMNVEV (reference sequence).

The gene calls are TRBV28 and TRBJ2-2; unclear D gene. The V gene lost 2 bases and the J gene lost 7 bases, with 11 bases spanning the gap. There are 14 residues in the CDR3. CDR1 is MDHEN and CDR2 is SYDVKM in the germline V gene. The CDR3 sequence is CASSLHTVVGELFF. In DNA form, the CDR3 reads TGTGCCAGCAGTTTACATACTGTGGTCGGGGAGCTGTTTTTT.

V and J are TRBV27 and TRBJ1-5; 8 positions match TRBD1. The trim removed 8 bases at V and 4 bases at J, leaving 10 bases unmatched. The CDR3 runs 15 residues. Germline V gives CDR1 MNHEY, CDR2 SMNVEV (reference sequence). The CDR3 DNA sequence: TGTGCCAGCGGCCGCGGACAGGGCGCGAATCAGCCCCAGCATTTT. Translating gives CASGRGQGANQPQHF.

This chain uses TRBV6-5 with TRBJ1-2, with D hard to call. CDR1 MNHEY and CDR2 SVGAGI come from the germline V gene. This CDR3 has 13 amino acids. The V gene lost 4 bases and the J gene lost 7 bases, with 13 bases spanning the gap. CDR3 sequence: CASSSPPGGGYTF. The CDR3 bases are TGTGCCAGCAGTTCCCCCCCGGGAGGTGGCTACACCTTC.

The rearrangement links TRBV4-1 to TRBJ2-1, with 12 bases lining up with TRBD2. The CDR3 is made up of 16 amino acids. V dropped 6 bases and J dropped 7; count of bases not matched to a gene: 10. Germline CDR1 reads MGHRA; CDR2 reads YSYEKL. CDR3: CASSLQLAGGGNEQFF. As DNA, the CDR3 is TGCGCCAGCAGTCTCCAACTAGCGGGGGGCGGGAATGAGCAGTTCTTC.

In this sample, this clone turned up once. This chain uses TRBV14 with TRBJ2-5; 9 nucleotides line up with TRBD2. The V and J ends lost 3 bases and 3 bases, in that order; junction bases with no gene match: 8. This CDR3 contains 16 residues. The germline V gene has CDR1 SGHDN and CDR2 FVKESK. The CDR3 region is CASSQILAGLKETQYF. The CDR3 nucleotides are TGTGCCAGCAGCCAGATTCTAGCGGGGCTAAAAGAGACCCAGTACTTC. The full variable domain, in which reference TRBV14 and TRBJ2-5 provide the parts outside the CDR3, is EAGVTQFPSHSVIEKGQTVTLRCDPISGHDNLYWYRRVMGKEIKFLLHFVKESKQDESGMPNNRFLAERTGGTYSTLKVQPAELEDSGVYFCASSQILAGLKETQYFGPGTRLLVL.

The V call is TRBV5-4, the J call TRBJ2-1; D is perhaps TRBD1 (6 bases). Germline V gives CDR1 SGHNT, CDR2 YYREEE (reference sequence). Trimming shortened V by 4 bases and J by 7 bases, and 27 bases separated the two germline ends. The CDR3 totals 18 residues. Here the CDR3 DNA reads TGTGCCAGCAGCCCATACACATTGGACAGAAAAGGACGGAATGAGCAGTTCTTC. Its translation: CASSPYTLDRKGRNEQFF.

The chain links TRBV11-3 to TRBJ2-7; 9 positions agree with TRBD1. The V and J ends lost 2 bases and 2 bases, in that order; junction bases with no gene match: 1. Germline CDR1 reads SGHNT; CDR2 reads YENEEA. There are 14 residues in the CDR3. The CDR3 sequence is CASSLRTGAYEQYF. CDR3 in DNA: TGTGCCAGCAGCTTAAGGACAGGGGCCTACGAGCAGTACTTC.

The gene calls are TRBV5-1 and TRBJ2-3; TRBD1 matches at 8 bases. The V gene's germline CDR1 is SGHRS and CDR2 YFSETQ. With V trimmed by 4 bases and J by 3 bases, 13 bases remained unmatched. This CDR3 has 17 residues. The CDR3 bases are TGCGCCAGCAGCACCTCCCAGACAGGGGTTAAGACAGATACGCAGTATTTT. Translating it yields CASSTSQTGVKTDTQYF.